The 7 T cell receptor beta chains reported below all come from one sample, sequenced in a study of blood T cell repertoires in COVID-19. The table came from immunoSEQ multiplex PCR; TCRdb's copy has only in-frame clones and leaves some out. The data show a few hundred thousand clones, with approximately 92% seen just once and about a fifth held by the top ten. Input material: PBMCs or T cells enriched from blood (not recorded which). The receptors originated from a woman in her thirties who had recovered from COVID-19.

V gene TRBV30 combines with J gene TRBJ2-1; 7 positions agree with TRBD2. Trimming cost V 0 bases and J 0 bases; bases outside gene matches: 8. The CDR3 length is 17 residues. Germline CDR1 reads GTSNPN; CDR2 reads SVGIG (reference sequence). CDR3 residues: CAWSVGRGISSYNEQFF. The CDR3 nucleotides read TGTGCCTGGAGTGTTGGGCGGGGGATCAGCTCCTACAATGAGCAGTTCTTC.

V gene TRBV7-9 combines with J gene TRBJ2-2, with D unresolved. Germline values: CDR1 SEHNR, CDR2 FQNEAQ (reference sequence). V shed 3 bases and J shed 8 bases, with 13 bases lying between them. The CDR3 consists of 14 residues. The CDR3 region has the DNA TGTGCCAGCAGCTTTCTCTTTGAGAGGGGGGAGCTGTTTTTT. It codes for CASSFLFERGELFF.

The chain employs TRBV28 and TRBJ2-1, with TRBD2 matching over 12 bases. V shed 5 bases and J 5 bases; nucleotides not matched to a gene: 4. Germline V lookup: CDR1 MDHEN, CDR2 SYDVKM. The CDR3 sequence is 15 residues long. CDR3 protein: CASSQRLAGDNEQFF. The CDR3 nucleotides are TGTGCCAGCAGTCAAAGACTAGCGGGAGACAATGAGCAGTTCTTC. The full variable domain, with the rest looked up from reference TRBV28 and TRBJ2-1, is DVKVTQSSRYLVKRTGEKVFLECVQDMDHENMFWYRQDPGLGLRLIYFSYDVKMKEKGDIPEGYSVSREKKERFSLILESASTNQTSMYLCASSQRLAGDNEQFFGPGTRLTVL.

This chain links TRBV5-4 with TRBJ2-3; 9 bases map to TRBD2. Trimming cost V 5 bases and J 0 bases; bases outside gene matches: 10. Germline CDR1 SGHNT, CDR2 YYREEE (reference sequence). The CDR3 extends over 17 amino acids. The CDR3 nucleotides read TGTGCCAGCAGTCCTAAGGGCGGGGGGGCCAGCACAGATACGCAGTATTTT. This sequence encodes CASSPKGGGASTDTQYF.

In its sample, this clone was seen many times. The chain employs TRBV5-1 and TRBJ2-7; D gene unclear. The ends were cut back, 4 bases at V and 0 bases at J, with 14 bases in the middle. The CDR3 runs 15 residues. CDR1 and CDR2 from the germline V gene are SGHRS and YFSETQ. This chain's CDR3 is CASSGSGRLSYEQYF. CDR3 bases: TGCGCCAGCAGCGGGTCGGGTCGACTCTCCTACGAGCAGTACTTC. The variable domain in full, with the rest retrieved from reference TRBV5-1 and TRBJ2-7, is KAGVTQTPRYLIKTRGQQVTLSCSPISGHRSVSWYQQTPGQGLQFLFEYFSETQRNKGNFPGRFSGRQFSNSRSEMNVSTLELGDSALYLCASSGSGRLSYEQYFGPGTRLTVT.

This chain links TRBV4-1 with TRBJ2-7; 7 bases are a match to TRBD2. The CDR3 contains 16 residues. V lost 2 bases to trimming and J lost 1 base; unmatched junction nucleotides: 8. Germline V gene lookup returns CDR1 MGHRA and CDR2 YSYEKL. DNA for the CDR3: TGCGCCAGCAGCCAATCCCGCGGGAGTTCGTCCTACGAGCAGTACTTC. It translates to CASSQSRGSSSYEQYF.

This clone has just a few counts. This chain connects TRBV6-4 to TRBJ1-3; a possible D gene is TRBD1 (6 bases). Looked up from germline, CDR1 is MRHNA and CDR2 is SNTAGT. This CDR3 comprises 15 residues. The V end lost 5 bases, the J end lost 2 bases, and 13 bases lay between the germline ends. CDR3 loop: CASSPFGGPGNTIYF. The DNA of the CDR3 is TGTGCCAGCAGTCCTTTCGGGGGGCCTGGAAACACCATATATTTT.